This TCR beta chain was sequenced in a study of OX40 agonist ivuxolimab in advanced cancers. With respect to the entire study: Ivuxolimab, which targeted the costimulatory receptor OX40 (CD134), was an agonistic, fully human IgG2 monoclonal antibody. Intravenous ivuxolimab was administered to patients every 2 weeks at six dose levels: 0.01, 0.1, 0.3, 1.5, 3 and 10 mg/kg. Among the roughly 50 dose-escalation patients, 19 had hepatocellular carcinoma, around 15 melanoma, 9 renal cell carcinoma and 9 head and neck cancer. In the dose-escalation cohort, roughly 80% of patients were male, and the mean age was approximately 60 years, with a range of roughly 23 to 85. Patients were allowed to have had prior anti-PD-1, anti-PD-L1 or anti-CTLA-4 therapy, and approximately 41% of the dose-escalation patients had previously received checkpoint inhibitors. Partial responses were achieved by three dose-escalation patients, of whom one had hepatocellular carcinoma and two had cutaneous melanoma. The purpose of peripheral TCRbeta sequencing was to test whether ivuxolimab changed TCR sequence diversity and led to clonal T-cell expansion. The paper reports the monotherapy dose-escalation portion (N ≈ 50 patients) of the phase I ivuxolimab trial.

What the study reported, not specific to this receptor: In the 0.1-3.0 mg/kg groups, partial responders had among the lowest normalized peripheral clonal expansion, particularly in CD8+ T cells. At doses from 0.1 to 3.0 mg/kg, clonal expansion was seen in both CD4+ and CD8+ blood T cells between baseline and week 6. Low levels of normalized T-cell clonal expansion were also seen in some patients who did not respond. Antigen specificity was not determined for the clonally expanded peripheral T cells. After ivuxolimab, more expanded clones were found on average in CD8+ T cells than in CD4+ T cells.

Genomic DNA was isolated from the sorted cells so that the TCRbeta CDR3 region could be sequenced. TCRbeta CDR3 regions were sequenced using the immunoSEQ Assay. TCRdb took over this immuneACCESS table, retaining in-frame rearrangements with V and J assigned. Such tables are incomplete; in checked studies, under half of the missing clones stem from an unresolved V gene, and the remainder is unexplained. The sample table lists approximately 77,000 clones, less than 95% of them with a count of one. The ten top clones hold 11% of the sample. Of note for this clone: There is no known antigen for this receptor. The record has no base qualities; no much larger clone is one base away.

The trial excluded patients who had a history of autoimmune disease or were on systemic immunosuppression. Peripheral blood for TCR sequencing was collected from all dose cohorts at baseline, on cycle 4 day 1, and on cycle 7 day 1. Samples came from an open-label, multicenter, first-in-human phase I dose-escalation trial of ivuxolimab. Adults with locally advanced or metastatic melanoma, renal cell carcinoma, hepatocellular carcinoma or head and neck squamous cell carcinoma were enrolled in the trial. CD4+ and CD8+ T cells were sorted separately from peripheral blood before TCR sequencing. The CDR3 covers 12 residues, taking in both the cysteine and the phenylalanine. Only the CDR3 portion is preserved as DNA: 36 bases, with reading frame beginning at the first base. V was cut back by 8 bases and J by 5 bases, leaving a gap of 13 bases between them. The germline V gene specifies MNHEY as CDR1 and SVGAGI as CDR2.

The sequences come from CD4+ or CD8+ T cells sorted from blood, collected in a trial of the OX40 agonist ivuxolimab. The V and J genes are TRBV6-5 and TRBJ2-7; the D gene identity is not certain. The sequence derives from an adult with an advanced solid tumor such as melanoma, head and neck, liver or kidney cancer. The sequenced DNA is TGTGCCAGCGGATATAGTGTCCACGAGCAGTACTTC. This codes for CASGYSVHEQYF.